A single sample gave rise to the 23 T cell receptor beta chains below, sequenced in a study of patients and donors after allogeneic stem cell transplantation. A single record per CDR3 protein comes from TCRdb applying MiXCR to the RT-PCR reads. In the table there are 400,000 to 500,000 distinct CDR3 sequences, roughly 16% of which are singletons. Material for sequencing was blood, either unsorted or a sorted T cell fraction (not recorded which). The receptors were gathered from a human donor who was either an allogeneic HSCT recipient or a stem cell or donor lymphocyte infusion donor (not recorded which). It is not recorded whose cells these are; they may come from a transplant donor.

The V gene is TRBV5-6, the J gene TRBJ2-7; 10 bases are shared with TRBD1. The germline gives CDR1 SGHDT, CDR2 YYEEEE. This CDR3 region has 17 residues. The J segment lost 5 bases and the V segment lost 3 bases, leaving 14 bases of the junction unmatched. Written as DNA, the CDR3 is TGTGCCAGCAGCTCCCTAGGACGTGACAGGGGGCGCCACGAGCAGTACTTC. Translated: CASSSLGRDRGRHEQYF.

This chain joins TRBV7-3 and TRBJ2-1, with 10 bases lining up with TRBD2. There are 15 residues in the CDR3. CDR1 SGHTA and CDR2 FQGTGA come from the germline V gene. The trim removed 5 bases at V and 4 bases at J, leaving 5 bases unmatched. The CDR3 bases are TGTGCCAGCAGCCCAATAGCGGGGGGTTACAATGAGCAGTTCTTC. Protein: CASSPIAGGYNEQFF.

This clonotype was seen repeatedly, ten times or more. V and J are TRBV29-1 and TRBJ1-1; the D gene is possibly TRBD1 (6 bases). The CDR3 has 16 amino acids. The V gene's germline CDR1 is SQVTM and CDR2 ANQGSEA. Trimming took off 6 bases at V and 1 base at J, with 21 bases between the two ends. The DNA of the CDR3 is TGCAGCGTCCTGATGATCCGGACAGTTTCGAACACTGAAGCTTTCTTT. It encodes CSVLMIRTVSNTEAFF.

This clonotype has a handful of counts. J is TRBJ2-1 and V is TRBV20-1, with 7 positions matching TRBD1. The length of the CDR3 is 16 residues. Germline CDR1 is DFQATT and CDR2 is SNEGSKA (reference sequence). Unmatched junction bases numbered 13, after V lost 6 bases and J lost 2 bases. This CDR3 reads CSAPEDRDGTYNEQFF. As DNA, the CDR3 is TGCAGTGCACCCGAAGACAGGGATGGGACCTACAATGAGCAGTTCTTC.

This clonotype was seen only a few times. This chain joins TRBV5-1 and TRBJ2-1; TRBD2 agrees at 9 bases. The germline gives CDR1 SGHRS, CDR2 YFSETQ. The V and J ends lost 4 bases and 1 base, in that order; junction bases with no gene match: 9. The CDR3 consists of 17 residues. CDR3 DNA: TGCGCCAGCAGCCCCAAATTTACTAGCGGGTCCTACAATGAGCAGTTCTTC. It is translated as CASSPKFTSGSYNEQFF.

As DNA, the CDR3 is TGTGCCAGCAGCTTTAGGACAGAGGTGGCCCACTCTGGGGCCAACGTCCTGACTTTC. Translation gives CASSFRTEVAHSGANVLTF. This chain joins TRBV11-2 and TRBJ2-6; a weak D match, TRBD1 (6 bases). V lost 3 bases and J 0 bases, leaving 18 bases between the germline ends. Germline values: CDR1 SGHAT, CDR2 FQNNGV. The CDR3 is 19 amino acids.

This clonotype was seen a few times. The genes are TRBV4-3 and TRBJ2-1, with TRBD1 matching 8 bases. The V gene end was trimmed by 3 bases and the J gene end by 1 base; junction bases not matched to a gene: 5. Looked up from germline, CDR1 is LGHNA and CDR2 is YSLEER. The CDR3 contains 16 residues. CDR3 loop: CASSQDRVPSYNEQFF. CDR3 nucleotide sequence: TGCGCCAGCAGCCAGGACAGGGTCCCATCCTACAATGAGCAGTTCTTC.

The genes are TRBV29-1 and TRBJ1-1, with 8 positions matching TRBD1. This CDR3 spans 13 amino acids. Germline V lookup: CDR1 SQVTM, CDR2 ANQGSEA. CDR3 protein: CRAQGDWYTEAFF. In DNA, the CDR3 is TGCAGAGCACAGGGGGACTGGTACACTGAAGCTTTCTTT.

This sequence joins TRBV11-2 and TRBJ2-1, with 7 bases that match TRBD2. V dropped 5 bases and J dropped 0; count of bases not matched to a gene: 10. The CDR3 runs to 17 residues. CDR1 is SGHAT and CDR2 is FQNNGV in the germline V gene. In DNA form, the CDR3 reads TGTGCCAGCAGCCTAGCGGTAGCCGCGAGCTCCTACAATGAGCAGTTCTTC. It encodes CASSLAVAASSYNEQFF.

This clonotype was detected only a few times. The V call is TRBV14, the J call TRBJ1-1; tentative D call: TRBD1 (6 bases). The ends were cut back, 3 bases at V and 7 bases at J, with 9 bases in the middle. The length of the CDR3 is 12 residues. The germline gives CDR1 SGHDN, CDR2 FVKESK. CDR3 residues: CASSQRQVEAFF. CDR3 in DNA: TGTGCCAGCAGCCAGAGACAGGTTGAAGCTTTCTTT.

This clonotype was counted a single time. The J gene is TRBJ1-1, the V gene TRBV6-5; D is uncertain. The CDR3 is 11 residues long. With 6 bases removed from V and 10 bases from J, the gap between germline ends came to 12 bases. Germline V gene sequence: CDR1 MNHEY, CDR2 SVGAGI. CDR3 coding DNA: TGTGCCAGCAGATCCGGGATCCGAGCTTTCTTT. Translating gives CASRSGIRAFF.

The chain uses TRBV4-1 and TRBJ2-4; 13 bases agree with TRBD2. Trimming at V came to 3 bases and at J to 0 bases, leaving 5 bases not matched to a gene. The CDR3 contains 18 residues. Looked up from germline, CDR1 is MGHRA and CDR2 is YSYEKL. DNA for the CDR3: TGCGCCAGCAGCCAGGGGACTAGCGGGGTGCTAGCCAAAAACATTCAGTACTTC. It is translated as CASSQGTSGVLAKNIQYF.

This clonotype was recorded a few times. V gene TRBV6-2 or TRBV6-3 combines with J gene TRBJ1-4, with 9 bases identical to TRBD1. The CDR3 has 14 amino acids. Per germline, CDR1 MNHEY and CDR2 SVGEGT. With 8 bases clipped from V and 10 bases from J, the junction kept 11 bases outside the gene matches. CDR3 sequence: CASRRRDRERKLFF. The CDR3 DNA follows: TGTGCCAGCCGTCGCCGGGACAGGGAACGAAAACTGTTTTTT.

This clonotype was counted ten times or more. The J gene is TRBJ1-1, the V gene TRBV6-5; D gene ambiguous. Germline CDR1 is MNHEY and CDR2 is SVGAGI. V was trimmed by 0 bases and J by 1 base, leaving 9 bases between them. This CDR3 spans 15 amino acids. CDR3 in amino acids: CASSYSKTANTEAFF. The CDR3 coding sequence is TGTGCCAGCAGTTACTCGAAAACGGCGAACACTGAAGCTTTCTTT.

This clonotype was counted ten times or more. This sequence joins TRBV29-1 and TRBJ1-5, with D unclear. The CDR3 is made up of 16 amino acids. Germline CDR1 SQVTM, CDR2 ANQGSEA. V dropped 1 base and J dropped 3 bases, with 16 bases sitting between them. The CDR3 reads CSVEGWVRRNNQPQHF. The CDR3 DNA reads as TGCAGCGTTGAAGGGTGGGTACGCAGGAACAATCAGCCCCAGCATTTT.

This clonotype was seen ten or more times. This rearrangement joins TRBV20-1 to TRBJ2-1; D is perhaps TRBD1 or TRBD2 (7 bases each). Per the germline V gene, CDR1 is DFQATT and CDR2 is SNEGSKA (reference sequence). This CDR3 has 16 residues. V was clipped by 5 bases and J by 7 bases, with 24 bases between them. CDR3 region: CSAPRTGGTGGNEQFF. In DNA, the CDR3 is TGCAGTGCTCCTAGGACAGGCGGGACCGGGGGGAATGAGCAGTTCTTC.

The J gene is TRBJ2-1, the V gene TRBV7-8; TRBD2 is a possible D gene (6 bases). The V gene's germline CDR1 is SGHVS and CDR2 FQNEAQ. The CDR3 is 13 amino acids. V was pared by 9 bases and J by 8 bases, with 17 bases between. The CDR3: CARAALAIDEQFF. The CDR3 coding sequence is TGTGCCAGAGCGGCGCTAGCGATAGATGAGCAGTTCTTC.

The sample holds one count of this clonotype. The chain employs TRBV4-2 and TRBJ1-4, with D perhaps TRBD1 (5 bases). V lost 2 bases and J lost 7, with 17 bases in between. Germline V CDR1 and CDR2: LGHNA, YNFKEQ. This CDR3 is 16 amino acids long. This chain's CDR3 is CASSQSMRGVGEKLFF. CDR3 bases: TGTGCCAGCAGCCAATCGATGAGGGGAGTCGGTGAAAAACTGTTTTTT.

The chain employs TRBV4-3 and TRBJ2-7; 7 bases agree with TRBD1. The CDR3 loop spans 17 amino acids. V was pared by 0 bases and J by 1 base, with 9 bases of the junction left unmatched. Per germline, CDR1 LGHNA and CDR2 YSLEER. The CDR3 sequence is CASSQDFGTEWSYEQYF. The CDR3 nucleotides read TGCGCCAGCAGCCAAGACTTCGGGACAGAGTGGTCCTACGAGCAGTACTTC.

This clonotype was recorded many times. The CDR3: CASSDFYTERGNYGYTF. CDR3 nucleotides: TGTGCCAGCAGTGATTTTTACACGGAGAGGGGTAACTATGGCTACACCTTC. The chain uses TRBV2 and TRBJ1-2; weak D call: TRBD1 (5 bases). Germline CDR1 SNHLY, CDR2 FYNNEI. Trimming took off 3 bases at V and 1 base at J, with 18 bases between the two ends. This CDR3 has 17 residues. Using reference TRBV2 and TRBJ1-2 for the parts outside the CDR3, the full variable domain is EPEVTQTPSHQVTQMGQEVILRCVPISNHLYFYWYRQILGQKVEFLVSFYNNEISEKSEIFDDQFSVERPDGSNFTLKIRSTKLEDSAMYFCASSDFYTERGNYGYTFGSGTRLTVV.

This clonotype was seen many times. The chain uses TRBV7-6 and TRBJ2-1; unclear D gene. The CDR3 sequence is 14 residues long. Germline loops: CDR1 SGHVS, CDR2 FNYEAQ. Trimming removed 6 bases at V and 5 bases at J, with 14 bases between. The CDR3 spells CASRPLGPHNEQFF. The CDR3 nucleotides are TGTGCCAGCAGACCACTCGGGCCCCACAATGAGCAGTTCTTC.

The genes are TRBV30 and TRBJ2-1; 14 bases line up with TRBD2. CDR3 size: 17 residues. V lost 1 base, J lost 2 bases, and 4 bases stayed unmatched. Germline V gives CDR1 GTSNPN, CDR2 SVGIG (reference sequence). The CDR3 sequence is CAWSAGLAGGPYNEQFF. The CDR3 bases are TGTGCCTGGAGTGCCGGACTAGCGGGAGGACCCTACAATGAGCAGTTCTTC.

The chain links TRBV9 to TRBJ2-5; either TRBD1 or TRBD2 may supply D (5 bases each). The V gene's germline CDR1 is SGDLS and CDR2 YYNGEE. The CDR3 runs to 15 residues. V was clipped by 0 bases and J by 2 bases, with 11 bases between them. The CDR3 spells CASSVGGKGQETQYF. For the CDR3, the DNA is TGTGCCAGCAGCGTAGGAGGGAAGGGGCAAGAGACCCAGTACTTC.